A selection of T cell receptor beta chains follows, all from one sample in a study of persistence of HIV-infected CD4 T cells. Assay used: immunoSEQ multiplex PCR; TCRdb lists only in-frame clones, some missing. The top ten hold around 1.9% of the sample, which has roughly 25,000 clones, 74% seen once. The antigens for these receptors are not known. The sequencing used CD4+ T cells sorted from PBMCs after roughly 18-hour stimulation, collected from a patient who received antiretroviral therapy. These TCRs come from an adult man with HIV who was CMV-seropositive. CDR3s include the opening cysteine and the closing phenylalanine or tryptophan. D genes are given only for firm matches. Clone size, where shown, is once, few, many, or a class for clones that have expanded.

j_call | v_call | clone_size | d_call | cdr3_aa | cdr3_nt
TRBJ2-2 | TRBV27 | medium-sized | NA | CASNRINTGELFF | TGTGCCAGCAATCGGATCAACACCGGGGAGCTGTTTTTT
TRBJ1-3 | TRBV5-1 | NA | NA | CASSPRITNSGNTIYF | TGCGCCAGCAGCCCTCGTATCACCAACTCTGGAAACACCATATATTTT
TRBJ1-5 | TRBV28 | NA | NA | CASSLSQPGSQPQHF | TGTGCCAGCAGTTTATCACAGCCGGGCAGTCAGCCCCAGCATTTT
TRBJ1-5 | TRBV2 | NA | TRBD1 | CASSGGTGDSQPQHF | TGTGCCAGCAGTGGCGGGACAGGGGACTCTCAGCCCCAGCATTTT
TRBJ2-1 | TRBV7-9 | NA | TRBD2 | CASSLTLAGGSGNEQFF | TGTGCCAGCAGCTTAACCCTAGCGGGGGGATCGGGCAATGAGCAGTTCTTC
TRBJ2-4 | TRBV7-3 | few | TRBD1 | CASSLGDRGNIQYF | TGTGCCAGCAGCTTGGGAGACAGGGGAAACATTCAGTACTTC
TRBJ2-7 | TRBV19 | NA | TRBD2 | CASRTTSGTSYEQYF | TGTGCCAGTAGGACAACTAGCGGGACCTCCTACGAGCAGTACTTC
TRBJ1-1 | TRBV27 | NA | NA | CASSIGSSRVTEAFF | TGTGCCAGCAGTATAGGGTCCTCCCGAGTCACTGAAGCTTTCTTT
TRBJ2-7 | TRBV6-5 | NA | NA | CASSRSGPLPYEQYF | TGTGCCAGCAGCCGGTCCGGGCCATTACCCTACGAGCAGTACTTC
TRBJ1-6 | TRBV5-1 | few | NA | CASSQQGSYNSPLHF | TGCGCCAGCAGCCAACAGGGCTCCTATAATTCACCCCTCCACTTT
TRBJ2-7 | TRBV19 | once | NA | CASSITGPYEQYF | TGTGCCAGTAGTATAACAGGCCCCTACGAGCAGTACTTC
TRBJ2-1 | TRBV27 | NA | NA | CASSSIYEQFF | TGTGCCAGCAGTTCTATTTATGAGCAGTTCTTC
TRBJ2-7 | TRBV28 | NA | NA | CASSPGYLSYEQYF | TGTGCCAGCAGTCCGGGGTACCTCTCCTACGAGCAGTACTTC
TRBJ1-5 | TRBV12-2 | NA | NA | CASRLVTGGSFRQPQHF | TGTGCAAGTCGCTTAGTGACAGGGGGCTCCTTTCGGCAGCCCCAGCATTTT
TRBJ2-7 | TRBV7-6 | NA | NA | CASSRTNSYEQYF | TGTGCCAGCAGCCGCACGAACTCATACGAGCAGTACTTC
TRBJ1-3 | TRBV10-3 | NA | TRBD1 | CAISADRAISGNTIYF | TGTGCCATCAGCGCAGACAGGGCTATCTCTGGAAACACCATATATTTT
TRBJ1-3 | TRBV6-6 | NA | NA | CASSKRGPGNTIYF | TGTGCCAGCAGCAAGAGGGGTCCTGGAAACACCATATATTTT
TRBJ1-5 | TRBV3-1/TRBV3-2 | NA | NA | CASSQSSDQPQHF | TGTGCCAGCAGCCAAAGTTCCGATCAGCCCCAGCATTTT
TRBJ1-5 | TRBV28 | NA | NA | CASSVPTGLNQPQHF | TGTGCCAGCAGTGTCCCAACGGGGCTCAATCAGCCCCAGCATTTT
TRBJ2-7 | TRBV5-1 | NA | NA | CASSREVGLNEQYF | TGCGCCAGCAGCAGGGAAGTGGGGCTCAACGAGCAGTACTTC
TRBJ2-3 | TRBV7-2 | NA | TRBD2 | CASSLVSSGGHSTDTQYF | TGTGCCAGCAGCTTAGTTAGTAGCGGGGGCCATAGCACAGATACGCAGTATTTT
TRBJ1-2 | TRBV7-2 | NA | NA | CASSLRQDNYGYTF | TGTGCCAGCAGCCTCAGACAGGATAACTATGGCTACACCTTC
TRBJ1-1 | TRBV9 | NA | NA | CASSVAWQNTEAFF | TGTGCCAGCAGCGTAGCCTGGCAGAACACTGAAGCCTTCTTT
TRBJ2-7 | TRBV28 | few | NA | CAAKRQVASSYEQYF | TGTGCCGCCAAGCGACAGGTCGCTTCCTCCTACGAGCAGTACTTC
TRBJ2-7 | TRBV6-5 | NA | NA | CASSFLTGPYEQYF | TGTGCCAGCAGTTTTCTGACCGGGCCCTACGAGCAGTACTTC
TRBJ1-6 | TRBV28 | NA | TRBD1 | CASIIRQGNSPLHF | TGTGCCAGCATAATAAGACAGGGTAATTCACCCCTCCACTTT
TRBJ1-2 | TRBV6-5 | NA | TRBD1 | CASSSRGRGNGYTF | TGTGCCAGCAGTTCCAGGGGGCGGGGGAATGGCTACACCTTC
TRBJ2-1 | TRBV4-1 | few | NA | CASSQVGTVKSDNEQFF | TGCGCCAGCAGCCAAGTAGGAACAGTGAAATCTGACAATGAGCAGTTCTTC
TRBJ2-7 | TRBV5-1 | few | TRBD2 | CASSLGPVQRDTPYEQYF | TGCGCCAGCAGCTTGGGGCCCGTACAGCGGGATACTCCCTACGAGCAGTACTTC
TRBJ2-1 | TRBV6-6 | NA | NA | CASTKLGDRAYNEQFF | TGTGCCAGCACCAAACTGGGAGACAGAGCATACAATGAGCAGTTCTTC
TRBJ2-3 | TRBV4-2 | NA | NA | CASSSRGATDTQYF | TGTGCCAGCAGCTCCCGGGGGGCCACAGATACGCAGTATTTT
TRBJ2-7 | TRBV29-1 | NA | NA | CSVERGGTYEQYF | TGCAGCGTTGAAAGGGGGGGGACCTACGAGCAGTACTTC
TRBJ2-3 | TRBV19 | once | TRBD2 | CASSPRYGLAGWVADTQYF | TGTGCCAGTAGTCCCAGATATGGACTAGCGGGGTGGGTCGCAGATACGCAGTATTTT
TRBJ1-1 | TRBV9 | once | TRBD1 | CASSVPTGRGEAFF | TGTGCCAGCAGCGTACCGACAGGGAGGGGTGAAGCTTTCTTT
TRBJ2-7 | TRBV28 | NA | NA | CASTSRRHNSYEQYF | TGTGCCAGCACGAGCCGAAGGCACAACTCCTACGAGCAGTACTTC
TRBJ2-7 | TRBV13 | NA | NA | CASSLSLGWSEQYF | TGTGCCAGCAGCTTATCCCTCGGCTGGTCCGAGCAGTACTTC
TRBJ2-3 | TRBV6-6 | few | TRBD2 | CASSPTSGGAATDTQYF | TGTGCCAGCAGTCCGACTAGCGGGGGGGCTGCGACAGATACGCAGTATTTT
TRBJ2-3 | TRBV20-1 | NA | TRBD2 | CSASTSGAGGNTDTQYF | TGCAGTGCTAGTACTAGCGGGGCCGGGGGGAACACAGATACGCAGTATTTT
TRBJ1-1 | TRBV29-1 | NA | TRBD1 | CSVYNTGQGGTEAFF | TGCAGCGTTTACAATACGGGGCAGGGGGGGACTGAAGCTTTCTTT
TRBJ1-1 | TRBV4-1 | NA | NA | CASSQEQRNTEAFF | TGCGCCAGCAGCCAAGAACAGAGGAACACTGAAGCTTTCTTT
TRBJ2-7 | TRBV7-3 | NA | TRBD1 | CASSPTVGQGYEQYF | TGTGCCAGCAGCCCGACTGTTGGACAGGGGTACGAGCAGTACTTC
TRBJ1-1 | TRBV5-5 | once | NA | CASSFQGGGNTEAFF | TGTGCCAGCAGCTTTCAAGGAGGAGGTAACACTGAAGCTTTCTTT
TRBJ1-3 | TRBV6-5 | NA | NA | CANHRVPRNTIYF | TGTGCCAACCACAGGGTACCGCGGAACACCATATATTTT
TRBJ2-7 | TRBV10-1 | NA | TRBD1 | CASSGTGGLYEQYF | TGCGCCAGCAGTGGGACAGGGGGCCTGTACGAGCAGTACTTC
TRBJ1-1 | TRBV5-4 | NA | NA | CASNARENTEAFF | TGTGCCAGCAACGCACGGGAGAACACTGAAGCTTTCTTT
TRBJ2-3 | TRBV6-5 | NA | TRBD2 | CASSYGRAGFTDTQYF | TGTGCCAGCAGTTACGGGAGAGCGGGGTTCACAGATACGCAGTATTTT
TRBJ2-3 | TRBV5-1 | NA | TRBD2 | CASTPGTSGDFTDTQYF | TGCGCCAGCACCCCGGGGACTAGCGGGGATTTCACAGATACGCAGTATTTT
TRBJ2-2 | TRBV25-1 | NA | NA | CASRTGPGELFF | TGTGCCAGCAGAACAGGCCCCGGGGAGCTGTTTTTT
TRBJ2-6 | TRBV18 | NA | NA | CASSLQQGTGANVLTF | TGTGCCAGCTCACTCCAACAGGGTACTGGGGCCAACGTCCTGACTTTC
TRBJ1-5 | TRBV19 | NA | NA | CASSRYDQPQHF | TGTGCCAGTAGTAGGTACGATCAGCCCCAGCATTTT
TRBJ1-4 | TRBV21-1 | NA | NA | CASSHLGPPGREKLFF | TGTGCCAGCAGCCACTTGGGACCCCCAGGAAGGGAAAAACTGTTTTTT